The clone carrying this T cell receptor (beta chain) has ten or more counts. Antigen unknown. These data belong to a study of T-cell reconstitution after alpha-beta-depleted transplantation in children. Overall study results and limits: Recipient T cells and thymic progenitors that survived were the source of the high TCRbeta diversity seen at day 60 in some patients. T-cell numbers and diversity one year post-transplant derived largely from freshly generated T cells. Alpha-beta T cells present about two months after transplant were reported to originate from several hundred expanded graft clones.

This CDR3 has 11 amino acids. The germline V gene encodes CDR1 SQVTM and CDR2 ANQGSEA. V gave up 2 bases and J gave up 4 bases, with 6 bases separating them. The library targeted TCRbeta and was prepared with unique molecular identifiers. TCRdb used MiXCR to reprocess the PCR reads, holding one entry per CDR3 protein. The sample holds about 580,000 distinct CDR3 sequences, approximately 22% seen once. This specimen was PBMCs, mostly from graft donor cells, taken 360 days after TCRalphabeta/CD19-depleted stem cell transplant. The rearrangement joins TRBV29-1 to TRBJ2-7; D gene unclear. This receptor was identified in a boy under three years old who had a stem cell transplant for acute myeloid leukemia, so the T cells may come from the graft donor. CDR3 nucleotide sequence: TGCAGCGTTGAATACAGATACGAGCAGTACTTC. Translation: CSVEYRYEQYF.